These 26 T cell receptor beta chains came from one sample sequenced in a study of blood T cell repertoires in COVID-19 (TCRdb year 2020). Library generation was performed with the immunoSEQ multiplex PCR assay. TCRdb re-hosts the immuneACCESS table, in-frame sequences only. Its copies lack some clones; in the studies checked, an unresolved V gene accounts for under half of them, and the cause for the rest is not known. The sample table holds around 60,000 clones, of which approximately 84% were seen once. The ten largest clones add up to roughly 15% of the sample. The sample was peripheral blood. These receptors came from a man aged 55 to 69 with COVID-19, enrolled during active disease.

The CDR3, as DNA: TGTGCCAGCAGCTCGAATGCTCTTGGACAGGGAAACATTCAGTACTTC. As protein: CASSSNALGQGNIQYF. The V call is TRBV5-6, the J call TRBJ2-4; TRBD1 aligns across 8 bases. Trimming removed 3 bases from V and 6 bases from J; junction bases left unmatched: 11. From germline, CDR1 is SGHDT and CDR2 YYEEEE. The CDR3 consists of 16 residues.

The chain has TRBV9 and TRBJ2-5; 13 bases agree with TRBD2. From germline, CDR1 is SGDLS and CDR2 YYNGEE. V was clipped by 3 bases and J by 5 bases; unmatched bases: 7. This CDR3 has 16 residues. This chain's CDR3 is CASSARGLAGYETQYF. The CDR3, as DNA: TGTGCCAGCAGCGCTAGGGGACTAGCGGGATACGAGACCCAGTACTTC.

CDR3 nucleotides: TGTGCCAGCAGTTTCGTAGCGGGAGAATGGGCCGGGGAGCTGTTTTTT. This encodes CASSFVAGEWAGELFF. The chain uses TRBV6-5 and TRBJ2-2; 9 nucleotides agree with TRBD2. Per germline, CDR1 MNHEY and CDR2 SVGAGI. This CDR3 is 16 amino acids long. After removal of 4 bases from V and 6 bases from J, the junction contained 9 bases not matched to a gene.

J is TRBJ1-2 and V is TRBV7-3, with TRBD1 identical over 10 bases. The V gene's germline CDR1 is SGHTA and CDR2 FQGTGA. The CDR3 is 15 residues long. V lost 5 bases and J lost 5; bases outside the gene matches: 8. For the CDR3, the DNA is TGTGCCAGCAGCCAAGGGACAGGGGAGGGTTATGGCTACACCTTC. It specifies CASSQGTGEGYGYTF.

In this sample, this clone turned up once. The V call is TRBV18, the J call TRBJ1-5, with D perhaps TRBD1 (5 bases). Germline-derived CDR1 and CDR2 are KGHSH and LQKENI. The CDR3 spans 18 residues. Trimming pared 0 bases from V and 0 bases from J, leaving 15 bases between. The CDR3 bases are TGTGCCAGCTCACCACCAGGGATCCCGGGGGGTAGCAATCAGCCCCAGCATTTT. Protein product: CASSPPGIPGGSNQPQHF.

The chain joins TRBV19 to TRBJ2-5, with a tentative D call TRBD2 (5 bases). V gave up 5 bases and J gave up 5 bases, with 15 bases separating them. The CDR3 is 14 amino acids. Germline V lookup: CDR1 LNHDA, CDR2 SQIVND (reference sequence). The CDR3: CASSSGILSETQYF. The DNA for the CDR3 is TGTGCCAGTAGTTCGGGGATACTTTCTGAGACCCAGTACTTC.

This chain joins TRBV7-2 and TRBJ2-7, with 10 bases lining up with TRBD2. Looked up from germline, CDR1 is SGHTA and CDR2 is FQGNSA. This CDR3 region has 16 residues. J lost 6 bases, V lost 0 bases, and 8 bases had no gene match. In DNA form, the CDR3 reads TGTGCCAGCAGCTTAGCGTCTAGCGGGGGCCTGAGCGAGCAGTACTTC. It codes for CASSLASSGGLSEQYF.

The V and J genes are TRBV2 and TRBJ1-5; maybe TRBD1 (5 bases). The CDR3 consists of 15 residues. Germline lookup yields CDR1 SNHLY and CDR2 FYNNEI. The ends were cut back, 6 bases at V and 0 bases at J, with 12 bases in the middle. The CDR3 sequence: CASSQTENSNQPQHF. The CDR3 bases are TGTGCCAGCAGCCAGACAGAAAATAGCAATCAGCCCCAGCATTTT.

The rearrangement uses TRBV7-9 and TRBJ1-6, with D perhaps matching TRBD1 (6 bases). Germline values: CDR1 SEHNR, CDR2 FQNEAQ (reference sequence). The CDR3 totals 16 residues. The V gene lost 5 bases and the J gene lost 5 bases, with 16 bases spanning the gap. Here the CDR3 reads CASSPHWGQDNSPLHF. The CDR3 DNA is TGTGCCAGCAGCCCCCACTGGGGGCAGGATAATTCACCCCTCCACTTT.

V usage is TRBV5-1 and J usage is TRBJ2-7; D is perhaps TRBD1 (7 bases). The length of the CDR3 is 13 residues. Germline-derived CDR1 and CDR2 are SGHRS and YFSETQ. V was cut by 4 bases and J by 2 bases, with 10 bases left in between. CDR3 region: CASSAGQTYEQYF. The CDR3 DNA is TGCGCCAGCAGCGCGGGACAGACCTACGAGCAGTACTTC.

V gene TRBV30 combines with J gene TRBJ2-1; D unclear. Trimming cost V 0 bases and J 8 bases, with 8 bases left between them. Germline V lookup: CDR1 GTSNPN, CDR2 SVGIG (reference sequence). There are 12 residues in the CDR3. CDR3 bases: TGTGCCTGGAGTGTACTGGTGGATGAGCAGTTCTTC. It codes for CAWSVLVDEQFF.

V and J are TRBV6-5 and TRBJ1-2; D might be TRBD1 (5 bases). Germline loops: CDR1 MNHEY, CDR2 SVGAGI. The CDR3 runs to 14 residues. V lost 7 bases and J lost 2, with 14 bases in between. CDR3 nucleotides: TGTGCCAGCACCTATACAGGAGCCAACTATGGCTACACCTTC. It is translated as CASTYTGANYGYTF.

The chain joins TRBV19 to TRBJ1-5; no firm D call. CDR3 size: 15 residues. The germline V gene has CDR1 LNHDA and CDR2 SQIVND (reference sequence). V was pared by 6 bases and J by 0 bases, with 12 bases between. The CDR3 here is CASRGGSNSNQPQHF. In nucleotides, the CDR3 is TGTGCCAGTAGAGGAGGCAGTAATAGCAATCAGCCCCAGCATTTT. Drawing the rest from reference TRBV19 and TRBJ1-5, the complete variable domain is DGGITQSPKYLFRKEGQNVTLSCEQNLNHDAMYWYRQDPGQGLRLIYYSQIVNDFQKGDIAEGYSVSREKKESFPLTVTSAQKNPTAFYLCASRGGSNSNQPQHFGDGTRLSIL.

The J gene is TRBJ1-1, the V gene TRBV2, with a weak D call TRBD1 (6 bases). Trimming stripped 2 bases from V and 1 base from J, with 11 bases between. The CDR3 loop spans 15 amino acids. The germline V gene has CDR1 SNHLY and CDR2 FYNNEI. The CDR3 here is CASSEQGIGNTEAFF. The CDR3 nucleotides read TGTGCCAGCAGTGAACAGGGGATTGGGAACACTGAAGCTTTCTTT.

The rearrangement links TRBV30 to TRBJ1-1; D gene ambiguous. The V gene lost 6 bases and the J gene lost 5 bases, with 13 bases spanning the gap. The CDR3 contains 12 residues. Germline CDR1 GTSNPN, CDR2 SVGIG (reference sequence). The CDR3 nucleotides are TGTGCCTGCTTAGGTCGGGTGACTGAAGCTTTCTTT. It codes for CACLGRVTEAFF.

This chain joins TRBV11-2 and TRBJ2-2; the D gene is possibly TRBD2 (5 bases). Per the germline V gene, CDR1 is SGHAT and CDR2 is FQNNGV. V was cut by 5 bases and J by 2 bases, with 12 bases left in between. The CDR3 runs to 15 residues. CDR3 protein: CASSPTDLNTGELFF. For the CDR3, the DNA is TGTGCCAGCAGCCCTACGGACTTAAACACCGGGGAGCTGTTTTTT.

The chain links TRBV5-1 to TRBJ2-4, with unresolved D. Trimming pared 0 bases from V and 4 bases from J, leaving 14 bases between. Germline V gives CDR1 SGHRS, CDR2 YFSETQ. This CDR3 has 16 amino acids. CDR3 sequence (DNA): TGCGCCAGCAGCTTGGTATTCCAGGCTGGGAAAAACATTCAGTACTTC. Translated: CASSLVFQAGKNIQYF.

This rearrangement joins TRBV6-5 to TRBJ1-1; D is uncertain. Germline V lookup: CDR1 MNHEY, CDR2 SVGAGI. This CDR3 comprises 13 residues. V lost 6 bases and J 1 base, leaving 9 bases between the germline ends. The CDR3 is CASSPLWNTEAFF. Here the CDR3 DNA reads TGTGCCAGCAGCCCCTTGTGGAACACTGAAGCTTTCTTT.

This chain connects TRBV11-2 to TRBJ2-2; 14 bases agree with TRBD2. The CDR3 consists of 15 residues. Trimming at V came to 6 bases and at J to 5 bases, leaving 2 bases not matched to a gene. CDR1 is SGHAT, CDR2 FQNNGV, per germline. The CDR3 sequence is CASRGLAGETGELFF. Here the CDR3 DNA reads TGTGCCAGCAGGGGACTAGCGGGAGAAACCGGGGAGCTGTTTTTT.

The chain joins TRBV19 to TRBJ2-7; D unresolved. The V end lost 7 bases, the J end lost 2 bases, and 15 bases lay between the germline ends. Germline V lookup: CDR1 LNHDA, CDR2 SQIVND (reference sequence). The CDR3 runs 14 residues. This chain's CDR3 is CASMNTEPPYEQYF. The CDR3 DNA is TGTGCCAGTATGAATACAGAGCCCCCCTACGAGCAGTACTTC. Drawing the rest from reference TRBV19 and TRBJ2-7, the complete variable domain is DGGITQSPKYLFRKEGQNVTLSCEQNLNHDAMYWYRQDPGQGLRLIYYSQIVNDFQKGDIAEGYSVSREKKESFPLTVTSAQKNPTAFYLCASMNTEPPYEQYFGPGTRLTVT.

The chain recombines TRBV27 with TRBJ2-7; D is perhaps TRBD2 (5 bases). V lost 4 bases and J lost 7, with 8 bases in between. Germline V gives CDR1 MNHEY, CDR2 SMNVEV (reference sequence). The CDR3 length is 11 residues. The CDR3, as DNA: TGTGCCAGCAGTTCCCCGGGGGAGCAGTACTTC. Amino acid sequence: CASSSPGEQYF.

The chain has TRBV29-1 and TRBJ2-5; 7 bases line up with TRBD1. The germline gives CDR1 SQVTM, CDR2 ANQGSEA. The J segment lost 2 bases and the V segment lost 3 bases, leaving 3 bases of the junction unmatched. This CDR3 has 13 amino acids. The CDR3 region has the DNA TGCAGCGTTGATTACAGGGGACAAGAGACCCAGTACTTC. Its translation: CSVDYRGQETQYF. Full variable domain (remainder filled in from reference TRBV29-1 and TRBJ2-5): SAVISQKPSRDICQRGTSLTIQCQVDSQVTMMFWYRQQPGQSLTLIATANQGSEATYESGFVIDKFPISRPNLTFSTLTVSNMSPEDSSIYLCSVDYRGQETQYFGPGTRLLVL.

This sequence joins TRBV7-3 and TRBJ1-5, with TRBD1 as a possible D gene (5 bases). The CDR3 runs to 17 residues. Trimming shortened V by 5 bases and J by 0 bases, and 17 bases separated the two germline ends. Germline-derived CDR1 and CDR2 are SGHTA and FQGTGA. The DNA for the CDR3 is TGTGCCAGCAGCCCTTCGACAGTTCTTCTTAGCAATCAGCCCCAGCATTTT. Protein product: CASSPSTVLLSNQPQHF.

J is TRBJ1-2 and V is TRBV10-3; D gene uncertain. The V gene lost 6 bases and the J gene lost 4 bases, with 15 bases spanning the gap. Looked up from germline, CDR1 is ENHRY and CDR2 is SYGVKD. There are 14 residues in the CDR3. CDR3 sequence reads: CAIRSGTVGYGYTF. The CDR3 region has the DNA TGTGCCATCAGATCAGGTACCGTTGGCTATGGCTACACCTTC.

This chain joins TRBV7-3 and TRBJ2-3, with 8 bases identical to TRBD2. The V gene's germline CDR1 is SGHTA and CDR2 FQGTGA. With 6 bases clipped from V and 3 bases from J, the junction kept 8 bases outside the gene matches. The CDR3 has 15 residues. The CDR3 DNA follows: TGTGCCAGCAGACCCTCACTAGCGGCTACAGATACGCAGTATTTT. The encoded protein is CASRPSLAATDTQYF.

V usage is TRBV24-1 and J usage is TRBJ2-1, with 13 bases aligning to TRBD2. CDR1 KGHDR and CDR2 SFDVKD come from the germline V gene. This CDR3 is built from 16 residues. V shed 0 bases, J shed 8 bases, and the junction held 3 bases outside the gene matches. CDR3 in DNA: TGTGCCACCAGTGATTTGACTAGCGGGAGGGCCTATGAGCAGTTCTTC. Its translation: CATSDLTSGRAYEQFF.